Following are 17 T cell receptor beta chains from one sample sequenced in a study of T cell responses to AZD1222 COVID-19 vaccine (dated by TCRdb to 2020 to 2023). Receptor libraries were prepared by the immunoSEQ multiplex PCR assay. Entries here come from immuneACCESS through TCRdb and include only in-frame sequences with V and J called. Some clones fail to appear in such tables; in the studies checked, an unresolved V gene covers under half of the shortfall, and the cause of the remainder is unknown. The sample table lists more than 250,000 clones, 90% to 95% of them with a count of one. The ten largest clones take up less than 0.65% of the sample. The sample's time point label is to be understood as: baseline before first vaccination. Sequenced material: peripheral blood, taken on day 0 of AZD1222 vaccination. The receptors here all came from an adult in good health.

Turning to this clone: Other DNA sequences in this sample translate to the same CDR3. The V gene is TRBV7-9, the J gene TRBJ1-1; 9 positions agree with TRBD1. The J segment lost 5 bases and the V segment lost 3 bases, leaving 4 bases of the junction unmatched. The V gene's germline CDR1 is SEHNR and CDR2 FQNEAQ (reference sequence). There are 14 residues in the CDR3. DNA for the CDR3: TGTGCCAGCAGCTTGGGACAGGGAAGTACTGAAGCTTTCTTT. Its translation is CASSLGQGSTEAFF.

The chain links TRBV28 to TRBJ2-2; TRBD2 matches 8 bases. Germline V gene lookup returns CDR1 MDHEN and CDR2 SYDVKM. This CDR3 has 17 residues. J lost 6 bases, V lost 6 bases, and 15 bases had no gene match. The chain's CDR3 is CASSYYPGLVKSGELFF. CDR3 in DNA: TGTGCCAGCAGCTACTACCCGGGACTAGTTAAATCCGGGGAGCTGTTTTTT.

The chain carries TRBV6-5 and TRBJ1-6; TRBD1 matches 9 bases. The germline V gene encodes CDR1 MNHEY and CDR2 SVGAGI. The length of the CDR3 is 14 residues. V trimming: 6 bases; J trimming: 7 bases; junction bases outside the gene matches: 4. CDR3 coding DNA: TGTGCCAGCAGCGGACAGGGGCACAATTCACCCCTCCACTTT. Protein: CASSGQGHNSPLHF.

This chain links TRBV7-5 with TRBJ1-1; the table gives TRBD1 as D, unverified against the DNA. TRBV7-5 has pseudogene status. This CDR3 is 11 amino acids long. CDR3 nucleotides: TGTGCCAGAAGCCTGACAACCGAAGCTTTCTTT. It encodes CARSLTTEAFF.

The chain links TRBV5-1 to TRBJ2-5; D is undetermined. In germline, CDR1 is SGHRS, CDR2 YFSETQ. Trimming shortened V by 4 bases and J by 4 bases, and 11 bases separated the two germline ends. This CDR3 comprises 13 residues. The CDR3 spells CASSLRESETQYF. The CDR3 coding sequence is TGCGCCAGCAGCCTGCGAGAATCAGAGACCCAGTACTTC.

In its sample, this clone was seen once. This chain links TRBV12-3 or TRBV12-4 with TRBJ2-3; TRBD2 agrees at 7 bases. CDR3 length: 12 amino acids. V lost 4 bases and J lost 12; bases outside the gene matches: 7. CDR3 residues: CASSSSAGVQYF. The CDR3 DNA follows: TGTGCCAGCAGTTCATCCGCGGGAGTCCAGTATTTT.

The V and J genes are TRBV27 and TRBJ1-6; 7 bases agree with TRBD1. There are 13 residues in the CDR3. The V segment lost 8 bases and the J segment 3 bases; nucleotides outside the gene matches: 1. Per the germline V gene, CDR1 is MNHEY and CDR2 is SMNVEV (reference sequence). The CDR3 spells CASGQVYNSPLHF. In DNA, the CDR3 is TGTGCCAGCGGACAGGTCTATAATTCACCCCTCCACTTT.

This CDR3 reads CASWTTNEKLFF. For the CDR3, the DNA is TGTGCCAGCTGGACAACTAATGAAAAACTGTTTTTT. The V and J genes are TRBV28 and TRBJ1-4; D ambiguous. Per germline, CDR1 MDHEN and CDR2 SYDVKM. This CDR3 is 12 amino acids long. The V and J ends lost 8 bases and 0 bases respectively, with 4 bases between them.

The gene calls are TRBV29-1 and TRBJ2-7; 8 bases line up with TRBD2. The trim removed 6 bases at V and 0 bases at J, leaving 4 bases unmatched. Germline loops: CDR1 SQVTM, CDR2 ANQGSEA. This CDR3 has 13 amino acids. The CDR3 reads CSVASGFSYEQYF. For the CDR3, the DNA is TGCAGCGTCGCTAGCGGGTTCTCCTACGAGCAGTACTTC.

The J gene is TRBJ2-1, the V gene TRBV5-1; 7 nucleotides agree with TRBD1. V gave up 4 bases and J gave up 4 bases; unmatched junction bases: 5. Germline V gene lookup returns CDR1 SGHRS and CDR2 YFSETQ. There are 14 residues in the CDR3. CDR3 bases: TGCGCCAGCAGCATAACAGGGGTTTACAATGAGCAGTTCTTC. Amino acid sequence: CASSITGVYNEQFF.

J is TRBJ1-1 and V is TRBV7-3; no clear D gene. Germline V gene lookup returns CDR1 SGHTA and CDR2 FQGTGA. The V and J ends lost 5 bases and 1 base respectively, with 8 bases between them. This CDR3 is built from 13 residues. This CDR3 is CASSLHGNTEAFF. The CDR3, as DNA: TGTGCCAGCAGCCTACATGGGAACACTGAAGCTTTCTTT.

V is TRBV11-2 and J is TRBJ1-3; 8 nucleotides match TRBD1. V shed 8 bases, J shed 7 bases, and the junction held 7 bases outside the gene matches. The CDR3 spans 13 residues. Germline CDR1 SGHAT, CDR2 FQNNGV. CDR3 in amino acids: CASSGQGRNTIYF. In nucleotides, the CDR3 is TGTGCCAGCTCCGGACAGGGACGGAACACCATATATTTT. Combining the CDR3 with reference TRBV11-2 and TRBJ1-3 gives the whole variable domain EAGVAQSPRYKIIEKRQSVAFWCNPISGHATLYWYQQILGQGPKLLIQFQNNGVVDDSQLPKDRFSAERLKGVDSTLKIQPAKLEDSAVYLCASSGQGRNTIYFGEGSWLTVV.

V usage is TRBV20-1 and J usage is TRBJ2-4; 7 positions match TRBD1. V shed 8 bases, J shed 8 bases, and the junction held 6 bases outside the gene matches. This CDR3 has 11 residues. CDR1 and CDR2 (germline): DFQATT, SNEGSKA (reference sequence). The CDR3 nucleotides are TGCAGTACCTCGAGGGGGCACATTCAGTACTTC. It yields the protein CSTSRGHIQYF.

This clone was detected a few times. This rearrangement joins TRBV3-1 (or the pseudogene TRBV3-2) to TRBJ2-7; D is unresolved. Trimming removed 2 bases from V and 2 bases from J, with 10 bases in between. CDR3 length equals 14 residues. Per germline, CDR1 LGHDT and CDR2 YNNKEL (reference sequence). Written as DNA, the CDR3 is TGTGCCAGCAGCCAACAGGCGGCGCCCTACGAGCAGTACTTC. This codes for CASSQQAAPYEQYF.

The rearrangement uses TRBV11-2 and TRBJ2-2; a weak D match, TRBD2 (6 bases). The V end lost 4 bases, the J end lost 3 bases, and 18 bases lay between the germline ends. The CDR3 is made up of 17 amino acids. Germline lookup yields CDR1 SGHAT and CDR2 FQNNGV. The CDR3 sequence is CASSWERGGTYTGELFF. In DNA form, the CDR3 reads TGTGCCAGCAGCTGGGAGAGGGGCGGGACCTACACCGGGGAGCTGTTTTTT.

The chain recombines TRBV28 with TRBJ1-2; the D is unclear. CDR3 size: 14 residues. The V gene's germline CDR1 is MDHEN and CDR2 SYDVKM. Trimming took off 5 bases at V and 4 bases at J, with 14 bases between the two ends. In DNA, the CDR3 is TGTGCCAGCAGTCCCCAATCGGGGTTCTATGGCTACACCTTC. It is translated as CASSPQSGFYGYTF.

The CDR3 DNA follows: TGCGCCAGCAGGGTGGGGGCTCCCTCTGGGGCCAACGTCCTGACTTTC. Its translation is CASRVGAPSGANVLTF. The rearrangement joins TRBV5-1 to TRBJ2-6, with a possible D match to TRBD1 (6 bases). The CDR3 contains 16 residues. CDR1 is SGHRS and CDR2 is YFSETQ in the germline V gene. Trimming removed 5 bases from V and 0 bases from J, with 12 bases in between.